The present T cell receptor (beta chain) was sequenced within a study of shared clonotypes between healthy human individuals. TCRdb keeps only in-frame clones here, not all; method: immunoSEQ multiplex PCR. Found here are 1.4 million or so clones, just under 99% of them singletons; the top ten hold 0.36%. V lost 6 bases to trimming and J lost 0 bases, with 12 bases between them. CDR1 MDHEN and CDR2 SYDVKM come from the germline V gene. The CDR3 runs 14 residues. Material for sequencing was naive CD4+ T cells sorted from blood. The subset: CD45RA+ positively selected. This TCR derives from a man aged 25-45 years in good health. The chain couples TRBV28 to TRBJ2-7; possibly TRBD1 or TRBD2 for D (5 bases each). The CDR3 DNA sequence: TGTGCCAGCAGCTTCCGGGACCACTCCTACGAGCAGTACTTC. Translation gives CASSFRDHSYEQYF.